This paragraph covers one TCR beta chain sequence. What this receptor recognizes is not known. Per-base qualities were not stored, and no clone one base away is much larger. This entry is derived from a study of beta chain features in type 1 diabetes (dated by TCRdb to the late 2010s). Background on the whole study: No differences in mean age, gender distribution, total cell number or subset yield were found between patients and healthy donors. A total of roughly 99 million sorted cells were examined across all samples, and the number of cells per subset was strongly correlated with RNA yield. The study compared TCRB repertoires of sorted circulating CD4+ T cell subsets between recently diagnosed type 1 diabetes patients and matched healthy donors. Naive and central memory subsets were obtained from all 30 or so donors, but regulatory and stem cell-like memory subsets were isolated from only 8 patients and roughly 8 healthy donors.

A single peripheral blood draw of around 120 mL on average was collected from each donor into heparinised tubes. A BD FACSAria II and a panel including CD45RO, CCR7, CD25, CD127, CD95 and CD27 were used to sort naive, central memory, regulatory and stem cell-like memory CD4+ T cells. All sorted populations exceeded 95% purity. PBMCs were separated immediately by Lymphoprep density gradient centrifugation and were stained directly, without being cultured. Samples were stained and sorted in pairs, with one healthy donor and one patient per experiment, so that batch effects were minimized. The entire amount of isolated RNA was reverse transcribed using the High Capacity cDNA Reverse Transcription Kit, so the sequenced TCRB transcripts were expressed ones. Deep immunoSEQ sequencing was performed on naive, central memory and regulatory T cell samples, with an average of about 4 million total reads per sample. Sorted cells were lysed in RLT buffer, and RNA was extracted using DNase-treated RNeasy Micro or Mini kits according to cell number. Each cell subset was processed on its own to prevent cross-contamination, while patient and healthy donor samples were processed together. TCRB sequences were amplified from cDNA with the immunoSEQ multiplex PCR, producing 87-bp fragments spanning the CDR3 region. The amplicons were sequenced using the Illumina HiSeq platform. The source study handled its data this way. Synthetic template baselines were used to correct PCR bias computationally, reads within Hamming distance 2 were collapsed, and singletons that could not be merged were discarded. Reads were aligned against IMGT to assign V, D and J genes, CDR3 length and insertions or deletions at six rearrangement sites. Within each subset, clonotype counts were normalized to sorted cell number, after which true diversity and Gini coefficients were computed with the tcR R package. The overlap coefficient, calculated on TCRB nucleotide sequences, was used to measure repertoire sharing. Drawn from immuneACCESS, this table holds only the in-frame rearrangements with V and J called that TCRdb kept. Clones are partly lost; checked studies trace under half to an unresolved V gene and leave the rest unexplained. Clone size and V and J calls were adopted from that table, with D and trimming inferred from the DNA. Counted in this sample were 150,000 to 200,000 clones; 9% to 10% of them appeared once. The top ten hold roughly 2.5% of the sample.

CDR1 is given as LNHDA and CDR2 as SQIVND, both from the germline V gene (reference sequence). The trim is 6 bases for V and 8 bases for J, with a gap of 17 bases between the germline ends. The CDR3 measures 14 amino acids from cysteine to phenylalanine. Just CDR3 DNA is preserved here, 42 bases in frame from base 1. Overall study results and their limits: Sequencing cDNA rather than genomic DNA could over-represent highly expressing activated cells, although activation and CD3 levels did not differ between groups. Type 1 diabetes patients showed a moderate but significant shortening of TCRB CDR3 length in all four CD4+ subsets. PCR may preferentially amplify shorter templates, but because patient and control samples were amplified and corrected together, any resulting skew would affect both groups equally. Because the HLA sub-analyses included only small numbers of individuals, any influence of HLA type on TCRB rearrangement was left unresolved. Naive, central memory and regulatory TCRB repertoires appeared more similar among patients than among healthy donors. At VDJ recombination sites, type 1 diabetes patients had fewer insertions and more deleted nucleotides, which implies abnormalities in thymic rearrangement.

In this chain, TRBV19 is recombined with TRBJ2-1; possibly the D gene is TRBD2, per 6 matching bases. The sequenced material came from central memory CD4+ T cells from blood. The clonotype was recovered from a woman aged 18-29 years in good health. The nucleotide sequence reads as follows: TGTGCCAGTAGCCGGGCGGGGTATTTCGATGAGCAGTTCTTC. Translated, this is CASSRAGYFDEQFF.